These T cell receptor beta chains were read from a single sample in a study of OX40 agonist ivuxolimab in advanced cancers. Here immunoSEQ multiplex PCR was the method, and the copy in TCRdb shows in-frame clones only, minus some. This table holds about 80,000 clones, 90% to 95% found once. Source: CD4+ or CD8+ T cells sorted from blood, taken in a trial of the OX40 agonist ivuxolimab. Receptor source: an adult with an advanced solid tumor such as melanoma, head and neck, liver or kidney cancer. The CDR3 runs from the conserved cysteine through the conserved F or W. Fields, in order: clone size, J gene, V gene, D gene, CDR3 DNA, CDR3 protein. A D gene is named only where the DNA matches it firmly. The size entry is marked missing in some rows and otherwise reads once, few, many or a size class.

size: few
J: TRBJ2-7
V: TRBV27
D: TRBD2
DNA: TGTGCCAGCACCAAACTAGCGGGGGGTAGCTACGAGCAGTACTTC
CDR3: CASTKLAGGSYEQYF

size: -
J: TRBJ1-1
V: TRBV4-3
D: TRBD1
DNA: TGCGCCAGCAGCTATGGACAGGGGAACACTGAAGCTTTCTTT
CDR3: CASSYGQGNTEAFF

size: -
J: TRBJ2-1
V: TRBV28
D: TRBD2
DNA: TGTGCCATCCCTTCCCTTTCGAGCGGGAGTATCTGGGAGCAGTTCTTC
CDR3: CAIPSLSSGSIWEQFF

size: few
J: TRBJ2-7
V: TRBV7-8
D: TRBD1
DNA: TGTGCCAGCAGCTTCCGACAGGGGGTCAACGAGCAGTACTTC
CDR3: CASSFRQGVNEQYF

size: -
J: TRBJ1-5
V: TRBV7-2
D: -
DNA: TGTGCCAGCAGCTCCAATAATCAGCCCCAGCATTTT
CDR3: CASSSNNQPQHF

size: -
J: TRBJ1-1
V: TRBV19
D: TRBD1
DNA: TGTGCCAGTAGGCGGACAGGGAACACTGAAGCTTTCTTT
CDR3: CASRRTGNTEAFF

size: -
J: TRBJ2-7
V: TRBV6-6
D: TRBD1
DNA: TGTGCCAGCAATGACCGGGACAGAACCTACGAGCAGTACTTC
CDR3: CASNDRDRTYEQYF

size: -
J: TRBJ2-7
V: TRBV4-3
D: TRBD2
DNA: TGCGCCAGCAGCCGGACTAGCGGAACCTACGAGCAGTACTTC
CDR3: CASSRTSGTYEQYF

size: -
J: TRBJ2-5
V: TRBV11-3
D: -
DNA: TGTGCCAGCAGCATTCGGCCCCCAAGAGAGACCCAGTACTTC
CDR3: CASSIRPPRETQYF

size: -
J: TRBJ2-1
V: TRBV18
D: TRBD2
DNA: TGTGCCAGCTCACCACTAGCGGGATTCTCCTACAATGAGCAGTTCTTC
CDR3: CASSPLAGFSYNEQFF

size: -
J: TRBJ1-4
V: TRBV27
D: -
DNA: TGTGCCAGCAGGGCCAGAACTAATGAAAAACTGTTTTTT
CDR3: CASRARTNEKLFF

size: -
J: TRBJ2-2
V: TRBV2
D: -
DNA: TGTGCCAGCAGTTCCACCGGGGAGCTGTTTTTT
CDR3: CASSSTGELFF

size: -
J: TRBJ2-5
V: TRBV9
D: TRBD2
DNA: TGTGCCAGCAGCGTAACAACTAGCGGGACCGAAGAGACCCAGTACTTC
CDR3: CASSVTTSGTEETQYF

size: -
J: TRBJ2-3
V: TRBV11-3
D: -
DNA: TGTGCCAGCGGGAGATGGATTGCGGAGACAGATACGCAGTATTTT
CDR3: CASGRWIAETDTQYF

size: -
J: TRBJ1-2
V: TRBV5-4
D: TRBD1
DNA: TGTGCCAGCAGCTTGGGACAGGGGGTTAGCTATGGCTACACCTTC
CDR3: CASSLGQGVSYGYTF

size: -
J: TRBJ2-1
V: TRBV6-7
D: TRBD2
DNA: TGTGCCAGCAGTTACTCCAGACTAGCGGGAGTAGGGAATGAGCAGTTCTTC
CDR3: CASSYSRLAGVGNEQFF

size: -
J: TRBJ1-1
V: TRBV18
D: -
DNA: TGTGCCAGCTCACAACCCCAGCAAATGAACACTGAAGCTTTCTTT
CDR3: CASSQPQQMNTEAFF

size: -
J: TRBJ2-7
V: TRBV7-9
D: TRBD2
DNA: TGTGCCAGCAGCAAACGAACCGGGACTAGCGGGAGAGATGAGCAGTACTTC
CDR3: CASSKRTGTSGRDEQYF